The rows below give T cell receptor beta chains drawn from one sample of a study of T cells in Graves' hyperthyroidism and ophthalmopathy. TCRdb processed the multiplex PCR reads anew with MiXCR; each CDR3 protein has one entry. The sample has some 530,000 distinct CDR3 sequences; 22% are singletons. Sample: blood. The origin of the receptors is a woman in her sixties or seventies with Graves' ophthalmopathy. Each CDR3 is given with its conserved first and last residue. D genes are given only for firm matches. Only part of the rows carry a size: once, few, many, or a class if the clone is expanded.

TRBV5-1	NA	TRBJ1-2	NA	TGCGCCAGCAGCTTTCAGATAGATGTGGATGGCTACACCTTC	CASSFQIDVDGYTF
TRBV5-8	NA	TRBJ2-4	NA	TGTGCCAGCAGCTTTCGTTCCAAAAACATTCAGTACTTC	CASSFRSKNIQYF
TRBV7-9	NA	TRBJ2-1	TRBD1	TGTGCCAGCAGCTCGCAAGGACAGGGAGCCTACAATGAGCAGTTCTTC	CASSSQGQGAYNEQFF
TRBV27	NA	TRBJ1-4	TRBD1	TGTGCCAGCAGACCACAGGGGATTACTAATGAAAAACTGTTTTTT	CASRPQGITNEKLFF
TRBV28	NA	TRBJ1-3	TRBD1	TGTGCCAGCAGTTTTTACAGGGGGTCTGGAAACACCATATATTTT	CASSFYRGSGNTIYF
TRBV20-1	NA	TRBJ1-2	NA	TGCAGCCCAAGGGCTAACTATGGCTACACCTTC	CSPRANYGYTF
TRBV12-3/TRBV12-4	many	TRBJ2-7	NA	TGTGCCAGCAGCAACTCAGGGCGGGAGCAGTACTTC	CASSNSGREQYF
TRBV20-1	NA	TRBJ2-7	NA	TGCAGTCCCGCGGGACCCCCTACCTACGAGCAGTACTTC	CSPAGPPTYEQYF
TRBV20-1	few	TRBJ2-7	TRBD1	TGCAGTGCTAGCCGGACAGGTCGGCACGAGCAGTACTTC	CSASRTGRHEQYF
TRBV28	many	TRBJ2-7	TRBD1	TGTGCCAGCAGTGTTCCGGGACAGGGGTACGAGCAGTACTTC	CASSVPGQGYEQYF
TRBV6-1	few	TRBJ2-3	TRBD2	TGTGCCAGCTCACCAGGCTTGCCTAGCGGAGGAACAGATACGCAGTATTTT	CASSPGLPSGGTDTQYF
TRBV6-1	few	TRBJ1-6	TRBD1	TGTGCCAGCCGGCAGGGGGCAAATGTCGATTCACCCCTCCACTTT	CASRQGANVDSPLHF
TRBV19	NA	TRBJ2-1	TRBD2	TGTGCCAGTAGTATAGGCCTAGCGGGAGCGCTCTCTGAGCAGTTCTTC	CASSIGLAGALSEQFF
TRBV3-1	NA	TRBJ1-1	NA	TGTGCCAGCAGCCGAGTACGGAGGAACACTGAAGCTTTCTTT	CASSRVRRNTEAFF
TRBV18	few	TRBJ2-7	TRBD2	TGTGCCAGCTCACCACCCAGCGGGAGCTTCCACGAGCAGTACTTC	CASSPPSGSFHEQYF
TRBV20-1	few	TRBJ2-5	NA	TGCAGTGCTAGAGGGCAGGGAGGAACAAAAGAGACCCAGTACTTC	CSARGQGGTKETQYF
TRBV6-1	few	TRBJ2-7	TRBD2	TGTGCCAGCACCGGGACTAGCCGAAGCGAGCAGTACTTC	CASTGTSRSEQYF
TRBV5-6	few	TRBJ1-2	NA	TGTGCCAGCAGCTACCTCGGGACCGGGTATGGCTACACCTTC	CASSYLGTGYGYTF
TRBV29-1	few	TRBJ1-1	NA	TGCAGCGTTTCCGGGGCCACGGGCGACACTGAAGCTTTCTTT	CSVSGATGDTEAFF
TRBV3-1	NA	TRBJ1-1	NA	TGTGCCAGCAGCCAATCTATAACGGGGGTGACCACTGAAGCTTTCTTT	CASSQSITGVTTEAFF
TRBV12-3/TRBV12-4	many	TRBJ1-2	NA	TGTGCCAGCCCTACCGGGGAGGCGACTAAGCGCTACACCTTC	CASPTGEATKRYTF
TRBV6-1	many	TRBJ1-2	NA	TGTGCCAGCAGTCGATCTAACAGGCTAAGGGACTATGGCTACACCTTC	CASSRSNRLRDYGYTF
TRBV30	few	TRBJ2-2	NA	TGTGCCTGGAGTTCGGGGACCGGGGAGCTGTTTTTT	CAWSSGTGELFF
TRBV7-6	many	TRBJ2-7	TRBD2	TGTGCCAGCAGCTTAGTCGGAAGCGGGAGGTCCTACGAGCAGTACTTC	CASSLVGSGRSYEQYF
TRBV20-1	NA	TRBJ2-1	TRBD2	TGCAGTGCCCGGGTAGGGCTAGCGGGAGGGAGGGGAAATGAGCAGTTCTTC	CSARVGLAGGRGNEQFF
TRBV28	many	TRBJ2-3	NA	TGTGCCAGCACGGAAGTTGCAGATACGCAGTATTTT	CASTEVADTQYF
TRBV9	few	TRBJ2-1	TRBD1	TGTGCCAGCAGCGTACAGGGGGCTACTGAGCAGTTCTTC	CASSVQGATEQFF
TRBV6-1	NA	TRBJ2-1	TRBD2	TGTGCCAGCAATCTAAAAGCGGGACTCTCCTACAATGAGCAGTTCTTC	CASNLKAGLSYNEQFF
TRBV30	few	TRBJ2-5	NA	TGTGCCTGGAGTCCCACCAGAACTGGAGTTGAGACCCAGTACTTC	CAWSPTRTGVETQYF
TRBV7-7	many	TRBJ2-7	NA	TGTGCTAGCAGCGCCTACCCTAGTCAAGAGCAGTACTTC	CASSAYPSQEQYF
TRBV7-2	many	TRBJ1-2	NA	TGTGCCAGCAGCTTTTTGGGGCCGGGCTACACCTTC	CASSFLGPGYTF
TRBV5-1	NA	TRBJ2-7	TRBD1	TGCGCCAGCAGCTTTAGCCCTGCCGGGACAGGGGTGCACGAGCAGTACTTC	CASSFSPAGTGVHEQYF
TRBV7-9	NA	TRBJ1-1	NA	TGTGCCAGCAGCTTTTCCGGGGTCGTCACTGAAGCTTTCTTT	CASSFSGVVTEAFF
TRBV5-6	few	TRBJ2-2	NA	TGTGCCAGCAGCTTGGCCATTCAGGGGGGCACCGGGGAGCTGTTTTTT	CASSLAIQGGTGELFF
TRBV7-2	NA	TRBJ2-7	NA	TGTGCCAGCAGCTCCTCAAACTCTTACGAGCAGTACTTC	CASSSSNSYEQYF
TRBV11-2	many	TRBJ1-5	TRBD1	TGTGCCAGCAGCTTGGGACAGGGGGAGTTGCGCAATCAGCCCCAGCATTTT	CASSLGQGELRNQPQHF
TRBV11-2	few	TRBJ1-1	NA	TGTGCCAGCAGTCGGGACGGCCGCCGCTCGAACACTGAAGCTTTCTTT	CASSRDGRRSNTEAFF
TRBV24-1	NA	TRBJ1-5	NA	TGTGCCACCAGTGACACTAGGTCGCTAAATAGCAATCAGCCCCAGCATTTT	CATSDTRSLNSNQPQHF
TRBV29-1	few	TRBJ1-1	NA	TGCAGCGTTGTTCCCCAGACGGGGGACACTGAAGCTTTCTTT	CSVVPQTGDTEAFF
TRBV7-2	many	TRBJ1-5	NA	TGTGCCAGCAGCTTAGGGTTGCAAAGCAATCAGCCCCAGCATTTT	CASSLGLQSNQPQHF
TRBV3-1	NA	TRBJ2-5	TRBD2	TGTGCCAGCAGCCAAGAACGACTAGCGGGAGGGGAGACCCAGTACTTC	CASSQERLAGGETQYF
TRBV7-2	many	TRBJ2-7	NA	TGTGCCAGCAGCTTAGTTCGTATGTTCTCCTCCTACGAGCAGTACTTC	CASSLVRMFSSYEQYF
TRBV3-1	many	TRBJ2-7	NA	TGTGCCAGCAGCCCTTATTCTTCCTACGAGCAGTACTTC	CASSPYSSYEQYF
TRBV7-9	few	TRBJ1-2	NA	TGTGCCAGCAGCTTAGCGCTCGACGATGGCTACACCTTC	CASSLALDDGYTF
TRBV28	NA	TRBJ2-2	NA	TGTGCCAGCAACGGGGCGGTAAACACCGGGGAGCTGTTTTTT	CASNGAVNTGELFF
TRBV20-1	few	TRBJ2-1	TRBD2	TGCAGTGCCCTCAGGACTAGCGGGAGGGTTTTAACTTCCTACAATGAGCAGTTCTTC	CSALRTSGRVLTSYNEQFF
TRBV5-5	many	TRBJ2-1	TRBD1	TGTGCCAGCAGCTCACAGGGGGCCGCCTACAATGAGCAGTTCTTC	CASSSQGAAYNEQFF
TRBV11-3	NA	TRBJ1-1	NA	TGTGCCAGCAGCTTAGATCCCAGGCTTGGTACTGAAGCTTTCTTT	CASSLDPRLGTEAFF
TRBV30	few	TRBJ1-2	NA	TGTGCCTGGAGTAGGGCCGCCTATGGCTACACCTTC	CAWSRAAYGYTF
TRBV28	NA	TRBJ2-1	NA	TGTGCCAGCAGTTTAAAGGGGGGCAACAATGAGCAGTTCTTC	CASSLKGGNNEQFF
TRBV9	many	TRBJ2-1	NA	TGTGCCAGCAGCGTAAGAGACGCTCCCTACAATGAGCAGTTCTTC	CASSVRDAPYNEQFF
TRBV30	few	TRBJ1-1	NA	TGTGCCTGGAGTGGCTATAGTGAAGCTTTCTTT	CAWSGYSEAFF
TRBV6-1	few	TRBJ2-7	TRBD2	TGTGCCAGCAGGGGGACTAGCGGGAAAAAGCAGTACTTC	CASRGTSGKKQYF
TRBV6-2/TRBV6-3	once	TRBJ2-3	NA	TGTGCCAGCAGTTACAGGGGCCTAAGCACAGATACGCAGTATTTT	CASSYRGLSTDTQYF
TRBV6-1	NA	TRBJ2-7	NA	TGTGCCAGCTTAAGGGAGAACGAGCAGTACTTC	CASLRENEQYF
TRBV5-1	NA	TRBJ2-7	NA	TGCGCCAGCAGCTTCCAGGGTTACTACGAGCAGTACTTC	CASSFQGYYEQYF